This T cell receptor beta chain was sequenced for a study of cytomegalovirus exposure and HLA in healthy donors. Whole-study findings and limits: In an earlier analysis, productive rearrangement rates for most beta V segments clustered near 87% or 30%.

This clone appeared a few times. What it binds is unknown. The germline V gene encodes CDR1 GTSNPN and CDR2 SVGIG (reference sequence). Trimming stripped 3 bases from V and 7 bases from J, with 12 bases between. There are 13 residues in the CDR3. Both 60 Vbeta primers and 13 Jbeta primers went into the PCR. In the authors' workflow: Later reanalysis found tens of millions of unique TCR beta chains, around 9.9 million of them shared. The assay was immunoSEQ multiplex PCR, and TCRdb's table has in-frame clones only and misses some. The V and J calls and clone size come from that table; D and trimming were worked out from the DNA. The sample consists of some 140,000 clones, around three fifths of them appearing once.

This chain links TRBV30 with TRBJ1-4; weak D call: TRBD1 (5 bases). Sequencing used PBMCs. The sequence derives from a woman aged 35 to 49 in good health and CMV-seronegative. CDR3 in amino acids: CAWSKGFGEKLFF. Here the CDR3 DNA reads TGTGCCTGGAGCAAGGGGTTTGGTGAAAAACTGTTTTTT.